This T cell receptor (beta chain) was sequenced for a study of vaccination effects on CD4 cells after COVID-19. In regard to this clone: Its antigen remains unidentified.

TCRdb's copy holds only in-frame clones and misses some; the assay was immunoSEQ multiplex PCR. This table holds about 45,000 clones, about three quarters found once. Peptide-pool stimulation followed by sequencing identified expanded antigen-specific CD4+ clonotypes in the ViraFEST assay. Cells that had been cultured for roughly 9 days were the source of isolated CD4+ T cells. Convalescent patients had PCR-confirmed SARS-CoV-2 infection between March and December 2020. Germline-derived CDR1 and CDR2 are LGHDT and YNNKEL (reference sequence). This CDR3 comprises 19 residues. The trim removed 0 bases at V and 4 bases at J, leaving 11 bases unmatched.

This TCR was recovered from a human donor who had a prior SARS-CoV-2 infection. The sample consisted of CD4+ T cells from PBMCs cultured with a peptide pool, taken before COVID-19 vaccination. The rearrangement uses TRBV3-1 (or the pseudogene TRBV3-2) and TRBJ1-6; 8 bases match TRBD1. CDR3 loop: CASSQDPALDRGYNSPLHF. The CDR3 DNA sequence: TGTGCCAGCAGCCAAGATCCAGCCCTTGACAGGGGTTATAATTCACCCCTCCACTTT.